Below, 19 T cell receptor beta chains from the same sample are listed, as sequenced in a study of T cell responses to AZD1222 COVID-19 vaccine (dated by TCRdb to the early 2020s). According to the study, the label for this sample's time point signals: baseline before first vaccination. Interpreted using the paper, the treatment or condition label stands for: meningococcal conjugate vaccine given as trial control. Receptors were amplified or captured by the immunoSEQ multiplex PCR assay. What TCRdb holds here is the immuneACCESS table cut down to in-frame rearrangements. Part of the clones is not present; checked against another copy, under half of the missing clones reflect an unresolved V gene, and the others are unexplained. The sample table contains 200,000 to 250,000 clones; only one count was recorded for approximately 94% of them. More than 0.8% of the sample comes from the top ten. Sequencing was performed on peripheral blood, taken on day 0 of MenACWY control vaccination. Source of these receptors: an adult in good health.

This clone was picked up one time. In nucleotides, the CDR3 is TGTGCCAGCAGCACCCTAGCGGGGGAGCAGTTCTTC. It specifies CASSTLAGEQFF. J is TRBJ2-1 and V is TRBV11-2; 9 bases are a match to TRBD2. Germline CDR1 and CDR2: SGHAT and FQNNGV. V lost 5 bases to trimming and J lost 10 bases; unmatched junction nucleotides: 3. The length of the CDR3 is 12 residues.

The chain couples TRBV11-2 to TRBJ2-7, with 10 bases that match TRBD1. This CDR3 is built from 15 residues. The ends lost 4 bases at V and 2 bases at J; junction bases unmatched: 5. CDR1 and CDR2 (germline): SGHAT, FQNNGV. The CDR3, as DNA: TGTGCCAGCAGCTACGCCGGGACAGGGGCCTACGAGCAGTACTTC. Encoded protein: CASSYAGTGAYEQYF.

The chain combines TRBV5-1 with TRBJ2-7; D might be TRBD1 (5 bases). The CDR3 spans 13 residues. Germline-derived CDR1 and CDR2 are SGHRS and YFSETQ. V gave up 4 bases and J gave up 1 base, with 9 bases separating them. CDR3 coding DNA: TGCGCCAGCAGCCTGGACAATTCCTACGAGCAGTACTTC. Residues: CASSLDNSYEQYF.

The chain carries TRBV7-2 and TRBJ1-5; D uncertain. CDR1 and CDR2 (germline): SGHTA, FQGNSA. V lost 1 base and J lost 5, with 6 bases in between. This CDR3 region has 13 residues. The CDR3 sequence: CASSLERDQPQHF. In nucleotides, the CDR3 is TGTGCCAGCAGCTTAGAGAGGGATCAGCCCCAGCATTTT.

This clone has only one observation. The gene calls are TRBV30 and TRBJ1-1; TRBD1 might be the D (5 bases). Germline loops: CDR1 GTSNPN, CDR2 SVGIG (reference sequence). This CDR3 contains 18 residues. Trimming cost V 3 bases and J 3 bases, with 26 bases left between them. DNA for the CDR3: TGTGCCTGGAGGCTATACAGAAGACGGGGCCAAAAGGACACTGAAGCTTTCTTT. Residues: CAWRLYRRRGQKDTEAFF.

The V and J genes are TRBV9 and TRBJ1-2; no clear D. Trimming pared 0 bases from V and 2 bases from J, leaving 8 bases between. The CDR3 contains 14 residues. The germline CDR1 and CDR2 sequences are SGDLS and YYNGEE. CDR3 sequence: CASSVGKGNYGYTF. As DNA, the CDR3 is TGTGCCAGCAGCGTAGGGAAAGGGAACTATGGCTACACCTTC.

The chain recombines TRBV11-2 with TRBJ2-3, with 7 bases lining up with TRBD1. The CDR3 is made up of 16 amino acids. V was clipped by 3 bases and J by 0 bases; unmatched bases: 6. CDR1 and CDR2 from the germline V gene are SGHAT and FQNNGV. The CDR3 DNA is TGTGCCAGCAGCTTGGGACAGTCCCCTAGCACAGATACGCAGTATTTT. It translates to CASSLGQSPSTDTQYF.

This clone was seen once. V gene TRBV3-1 (or the pseudogene TRBV3-2) combines with J gene TRBJ1-6; TRBD1 matches 11 bases. Germline V gene lookup returns CDR1 LGHDT and CDR2 YNNKEL (reference sequence). The ends lost 1 base at V and 11 bases at J; junction bases unmatched: 10. CDR3 size: 17 residues. The CDR3 DNA sequence: TGTGCCAGCAGCCAAGGGGGACAGGGGGTGTCTAGGGCACCCCTCCACTTT. Amino acids: CASSQGGQGVSRAPLHF.

The chain combines TRBV2 with TRBJ2-1; no clear D gene. V lost 6 bases to trimming and J lost 9 bases, with 12 bases between them. CDR1 SNHLY and CDR2 FYNNEI come from the germline V gene. There are 12 residues in the CDR3. The CDR3 DNA sequence: TGTGCCAGCAGGCCCGGCGGCACTGAGCAGTTCTTC. This codes for CASRPGGTEQFF.

For this clone: This specimen includes other DNA sequences encoding the same CDR3. The V gene is TRBV3-1 (or the pseudogene TRBV3-2), the J gene TRBJ1-2, with D unresolved. Germline CDR1 and CDR2: LGHDT and YNNKEL (reference sequence). The germline V and J ends were trimmed by 1 base and 2 bases, with 8 bases remaining between them. The CDR3 covers 14 residues. The chain's CDR3 is CASSQGTENYGYTF. The DNA for the CDR3 is TGTGCCAGCAGCCAAGGGACGGAGAACTATGGCTACACCTTC.

This chain links TRBV5-1 with TRBJ2-3; 8 bases fit TRBD2. Germline trimming cut 2 bases from V and 4 bases from J; bases unmatched to any gene: 6. Germline CDR1 SGHRS, CDR2 YFSETQ. This CDR3 is 15 amino acids long. The CDR3 loop reads CASSFGTSFPDTQYF. The CDR3 DNA reads as TGCGCCAGCAGCTTCGGGACTAGTTTTCCAGATACGCAGTATTTT.

The chain links TRBV24-1 to TRBJ2-5, with 7 bases matching TRBD1. This CDR3 comprises 15 residues. Germline V CDR1 and CDR2: KGHDR, SFDVKD. V lost 5 bases to trimming and J lost 7 bases; unmatched junction nucleotides: 12. CDR3 nucleotide sequence: TGTGCCACCAGTGGTGCCGGGACAGCCGACGGGACCCAGTACTTC. Translation gives CATSGAGTADGTQYF.

V and J are TRBV5-1 and TRBJ1-4, with TRBD1 as a possible D gene (6 bases). Germline CDR1 reads SGHRS; CDR2 reads YFSETQ. The V and J ends lost 0 bases and 8 bases respectively, with 11 bases between them. The CDR3 runs to 14 residues. CDR3: CASSLVRGGEKLFF. CDR3 coding DNA: TGCGCCAGCAGCTTGGTCAGGGGAGGCGAAAAACTGTTTTTT.

The chain carries TRBV5-5 and TRBJ2-3, with a weak D call TRBD1 (6 bases). Germline V CDR1 and CDR2: SGHKS, YYEKEE (reference sequence). V gave up 2 bases and J gave up 0 bases, with 10 bases separating them. The CDR3 contains 15 residues. CDR3 bases: TGTGCCAGCAGCTTACAGGGTTGGAGCACAGATACGCAGTATTTT. Amino acid sequence: CASSLQGWSTDTQYF. Full variable domain (missing parts from reference TRBV5-5 and TRBJ2-3): DAGVTQSPTHLIKTRGQQVTLRCSPISGHKSVSWYQQVLGQGPQFIFQYYEKEERGRGNFPDRFSARQFPNYSSELNVNALLLGDSALYLCASSLQGWSTDTQYFGPGTRLTVL.

The rearrangement joins TRBV19 to TRBJ2-5; 7 bases align to TRBD2. Per germline, CDR1 LNHDA and CDR2 SQIVND (reference sequence). After removal of 6 bases from V and 5 bases from J, the junction contained 12 bases not matched to a gene. The CDR3 loop spans 15 amino acids. This CDR3 reads CASSSLGGGPETQYF. The CDR3 DNA reads TGTGCCAGTAGCTCCCTCGGGGGAGGGCCCGAGACCCAGTACTTC.

This clone was seen just once. The chain employs TRBV7-2 and TRBJ1-2; TRBD1 is a possible D gene (6 bases). The CDR3 contains 14 residues. Germline CDR1 reads SGHTA; CDR2 reads FQGNSA. Trimming shortened V by 4 bases and J by 4 bases, and 13 bases separated the two germline ends. The CDR3 nucleotides read TGTGCCAGCAGCTCCCCCGGGGGCGCCTATGGCTACACCTTC. This gives the protein CASSSPGGAYGYTF.

The chain joins TRBV11-2 to TRBJ2-4; either TRBD1 or TRBD2 may fit D (5 bases each). Germline V CDR1 and CDR2: SGHAT, FQNNGV. This CDR3 is 16 amino acids long. Deletions cut 5 bases from V and 6 bases from J, with 20 bases between. CDR3 protein: CASSERDLRGSNIQYF. The CDR3 DNA is TGTGCCAGCAGCGAACGGGACCTGCGAGGGTCAAACATTCAGTACTTC.

V usage is TRBV5-1 and J usage is TRBJ2-1; 7 nucleotides line up with TRBD2. Looked up from germline, CDR1 is SGHRS and CDR2 is YFSETQ. V gave up 4 bases and J gave up 0 bases; unmatched junction bases: 7. The CDR3 sequence is 16 residues long. CDR3 region: CASSLASGGSYNEQFF. CDR3 bases: TGCGCCAGCAGCCTAGCTAGCGGTGGCTCCTACAATGAGCAGTTCTTC.

This clone was seen once. The genes are TRBV7-8 and TRBJ1-5; D remains ambiguous. V lost 5 bases to trimming and J lost 1 base, with 12 bases between them. The germline CDR1 and CDR2 sequences are SGHVS and FQNEAQ. CDR3 size: 15 residues. The CDR3 loop reads CASSQVRVSNQPQHF. CDR3 nucleotides: TGTGCCAGCAGCCAGGTGAGGGTGAGCAATCAGCCCCAGCATTTT.